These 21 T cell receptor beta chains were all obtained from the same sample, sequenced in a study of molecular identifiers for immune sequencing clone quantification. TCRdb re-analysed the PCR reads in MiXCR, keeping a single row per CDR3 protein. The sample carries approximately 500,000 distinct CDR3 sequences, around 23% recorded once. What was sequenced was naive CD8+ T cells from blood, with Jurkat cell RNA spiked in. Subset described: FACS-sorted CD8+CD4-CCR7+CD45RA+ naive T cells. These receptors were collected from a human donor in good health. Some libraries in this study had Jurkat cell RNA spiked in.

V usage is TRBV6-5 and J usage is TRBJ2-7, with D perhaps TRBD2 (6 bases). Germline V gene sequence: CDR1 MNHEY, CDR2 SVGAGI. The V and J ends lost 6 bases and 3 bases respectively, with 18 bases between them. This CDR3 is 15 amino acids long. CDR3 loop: CASSYVPGTVYEQYF. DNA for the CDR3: TGTGCCAGCAGCTACGTCCCCGGGACTGTCTACGAGCAGTACTTC.

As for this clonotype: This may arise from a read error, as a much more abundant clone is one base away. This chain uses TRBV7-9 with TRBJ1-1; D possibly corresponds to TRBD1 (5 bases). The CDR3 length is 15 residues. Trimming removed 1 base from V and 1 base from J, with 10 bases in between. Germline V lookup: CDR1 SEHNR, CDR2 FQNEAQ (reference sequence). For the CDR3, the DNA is TGTGCCAGCAGCTTAGAGAGGGGAAAGAACACTGAAGCTTTCTTT. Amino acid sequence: CASSLERGKNTEAFF.

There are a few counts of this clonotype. Here the CDR3 reads CASSVPLDRGLPRGPQHF. The CDR3 region has the DNA TGTGCCAGCAGCGTACCTCTGGACAGGGGACTCCCACGGGGGCCCCAGCATTTT. The V gene is TRBV9, the J gene TRBJ1-5; 9 nucleotides match TRBD1. V lost 1 base to trimming and J lost 9 bases; unmatched junction nucleotides: 17. Per the germline V gene, CDR1 is SGDLS and CDR2 is YYNGEE. This CDR3 has 18 amino acids. The variable domain in full, with the rest retrieved from reference TRBV9 and TRBJ1-5, is DSGVTQTPKHLITATGQRVTLRCSPRSGDLSVYWYQQSLDQGLQFLIQYYNGEERAKGNILERFSAQQFPDLHSELNLSSLELGDSALYFCASSVPLDRGLPRGPQHFGDGTRLSIL.

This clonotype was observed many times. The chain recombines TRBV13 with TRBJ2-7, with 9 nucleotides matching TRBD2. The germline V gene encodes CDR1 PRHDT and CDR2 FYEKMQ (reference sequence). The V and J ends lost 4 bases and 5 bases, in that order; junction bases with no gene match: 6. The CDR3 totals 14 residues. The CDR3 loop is CASSSRGRAHEQYF. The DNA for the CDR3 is TGTGCCAGCAGCTCCCGCGGGAGGGCCCACGAGCAGTACTTC. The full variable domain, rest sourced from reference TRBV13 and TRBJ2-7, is AAGVIQSPRHLIKEKRETATLKCYPIPRHDTVYWYQQGPGQDPQFLISFYEKMQSDKGSIPDRFSAQQFSDYHSELNMSSLELGDSALYFCASSSRGRAHEQYFGPGTRLTVT.

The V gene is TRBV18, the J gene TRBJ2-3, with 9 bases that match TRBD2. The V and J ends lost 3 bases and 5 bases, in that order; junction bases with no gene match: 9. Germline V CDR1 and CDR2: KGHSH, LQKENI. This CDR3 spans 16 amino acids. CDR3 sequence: CASSPRTSEGRDTQYF. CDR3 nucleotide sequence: TGTGCCAGCTCACCGCGGACTAGCGAGGGGAGAGATACGCAGTATTTT.

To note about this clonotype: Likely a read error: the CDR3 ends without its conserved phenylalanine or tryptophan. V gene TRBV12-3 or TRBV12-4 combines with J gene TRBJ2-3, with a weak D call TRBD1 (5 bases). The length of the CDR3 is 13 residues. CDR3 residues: CASSLGTTGTQYL. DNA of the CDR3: TGTGCCAGCAGTTTAGGGACCACAGGTACGCAGTATCTT.

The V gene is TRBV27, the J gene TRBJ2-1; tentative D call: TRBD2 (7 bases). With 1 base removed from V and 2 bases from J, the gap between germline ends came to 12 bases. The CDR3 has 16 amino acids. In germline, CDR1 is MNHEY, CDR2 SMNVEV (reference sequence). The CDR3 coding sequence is TGTGCCAGCAGTTTATTGGGGGGGGGGCCCTACAATGAGCAGTTCTTC. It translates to CASSLLGGGPYNEQFF.

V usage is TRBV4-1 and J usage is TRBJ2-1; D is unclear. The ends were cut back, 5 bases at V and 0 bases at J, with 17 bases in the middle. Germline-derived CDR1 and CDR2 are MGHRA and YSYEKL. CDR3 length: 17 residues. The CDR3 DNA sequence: TGCGCCAGCAGCGATCGCCCGGGCCCTAGCTCCTACAATGAGCAGTTCTTC. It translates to CASSDRPGPSSYNEQFF.

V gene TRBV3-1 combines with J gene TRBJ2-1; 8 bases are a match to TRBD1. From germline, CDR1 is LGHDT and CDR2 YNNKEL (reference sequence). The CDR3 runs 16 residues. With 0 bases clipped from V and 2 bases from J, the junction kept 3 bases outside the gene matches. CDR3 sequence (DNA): TGTGCCAGCAGCCAAGAGGGACAGGCCCCCTACAATGAGCAGTTCTTC. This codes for CASSQEGQAPYNEQFF.

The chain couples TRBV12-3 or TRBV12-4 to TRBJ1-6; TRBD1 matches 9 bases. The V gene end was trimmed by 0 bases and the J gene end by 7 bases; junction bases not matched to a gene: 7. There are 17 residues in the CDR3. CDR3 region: CASSLALGQGPNSPLHF. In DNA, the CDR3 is TGTGCCAGCAGTTTAGCCCTAGGACAGGGGCCCAATTCACCCCTCCACTTT.

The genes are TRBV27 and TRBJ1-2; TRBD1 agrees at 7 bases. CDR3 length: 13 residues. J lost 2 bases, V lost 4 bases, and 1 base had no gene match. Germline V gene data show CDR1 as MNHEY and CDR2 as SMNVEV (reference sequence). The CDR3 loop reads CASSWTGNYGYTF. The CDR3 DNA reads TGTGCCAGCAGTTGGACAGGAAACTATGGCTACACCTTC.

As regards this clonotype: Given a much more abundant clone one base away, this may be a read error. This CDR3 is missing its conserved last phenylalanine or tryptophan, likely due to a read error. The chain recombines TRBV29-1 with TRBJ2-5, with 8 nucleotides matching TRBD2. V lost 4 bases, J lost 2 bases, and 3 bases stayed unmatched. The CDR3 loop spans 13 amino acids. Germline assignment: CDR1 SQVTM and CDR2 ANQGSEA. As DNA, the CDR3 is TGCAGCGTTGTGACTAGCGAACAAGAGACCCAGTACATC. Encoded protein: CSVVTSEQETQYI.

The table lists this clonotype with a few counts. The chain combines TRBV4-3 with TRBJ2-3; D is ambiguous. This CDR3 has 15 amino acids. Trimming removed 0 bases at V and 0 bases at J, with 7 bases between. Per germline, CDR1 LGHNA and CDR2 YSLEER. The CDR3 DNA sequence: TGCGCCAGCAGCCAAGAGCGTCAGAGCACAGATACGCAGTATTTT. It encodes CASSQERQSTDTQYF.

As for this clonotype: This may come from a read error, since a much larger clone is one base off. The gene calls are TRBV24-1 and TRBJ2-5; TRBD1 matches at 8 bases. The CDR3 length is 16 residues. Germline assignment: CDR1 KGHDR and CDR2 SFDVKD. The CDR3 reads CVTSGPKAGGSETQYF. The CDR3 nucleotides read TGTGTCACCAGCGGGCCCAAGGCAGGGGGCTCGGAGACCCAGTACTTC.

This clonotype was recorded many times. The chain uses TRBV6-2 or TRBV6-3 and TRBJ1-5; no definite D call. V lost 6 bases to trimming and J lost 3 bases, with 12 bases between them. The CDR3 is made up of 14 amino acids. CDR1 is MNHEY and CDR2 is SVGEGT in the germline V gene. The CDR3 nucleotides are TGTGCCAGCAGATTGACGGGAAACAATCAGCCCCAGCATTTT. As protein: CASRLTGNNQPQHF.

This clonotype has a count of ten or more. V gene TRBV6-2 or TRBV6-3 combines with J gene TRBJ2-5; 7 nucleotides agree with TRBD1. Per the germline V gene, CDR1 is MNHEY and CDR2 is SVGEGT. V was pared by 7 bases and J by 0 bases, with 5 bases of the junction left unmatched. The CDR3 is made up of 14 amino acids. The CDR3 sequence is CASIPGTDQETQYF. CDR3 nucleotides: TGTGCCAGCATTCCAGGGACAGACCAAGAGACCCAGTACTTC.

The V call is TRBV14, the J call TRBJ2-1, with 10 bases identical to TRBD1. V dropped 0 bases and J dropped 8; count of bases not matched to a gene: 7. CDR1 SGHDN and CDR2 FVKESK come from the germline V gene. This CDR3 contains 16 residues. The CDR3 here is CASSQDIGTGAYEQFF. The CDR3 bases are TGTGCCAGCAGCCAAGATATCGGGACAGGGGCCTATGAGCAGTTCTTC.

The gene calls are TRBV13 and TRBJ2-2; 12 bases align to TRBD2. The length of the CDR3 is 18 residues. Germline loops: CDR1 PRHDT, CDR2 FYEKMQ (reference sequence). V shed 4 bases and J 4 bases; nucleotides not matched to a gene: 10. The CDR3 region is CASSSLAGGRLGTGELFF. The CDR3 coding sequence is TGTGCCAGCAGCTCTCTAGCGGGGGGGCGTCTCGGCACCGGGGAGCTGTTTTTT.

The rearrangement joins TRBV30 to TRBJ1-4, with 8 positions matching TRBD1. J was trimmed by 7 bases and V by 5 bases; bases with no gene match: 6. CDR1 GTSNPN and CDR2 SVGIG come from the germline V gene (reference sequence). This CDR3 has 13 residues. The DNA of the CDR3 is TGTGCCTGGGAACAGGGGGAAAGTGAAAAACTGTTTTTT. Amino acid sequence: CAWEQGESEKLFF.

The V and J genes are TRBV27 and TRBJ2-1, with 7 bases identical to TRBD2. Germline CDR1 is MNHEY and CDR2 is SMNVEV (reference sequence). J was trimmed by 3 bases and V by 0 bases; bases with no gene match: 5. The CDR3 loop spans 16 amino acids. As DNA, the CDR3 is TGTGCCAGCAGTTTATCGAGCGGGACCCTCTACAATGAGCAGTTCTTC. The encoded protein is CASSLSSGTLYNEQFF.

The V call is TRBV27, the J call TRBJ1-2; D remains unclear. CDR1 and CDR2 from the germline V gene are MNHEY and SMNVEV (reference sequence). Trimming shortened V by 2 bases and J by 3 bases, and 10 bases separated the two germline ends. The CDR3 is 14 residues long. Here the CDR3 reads CASSLIPGYYGYTF. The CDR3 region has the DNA TGTGCCAGCAGTTTAATCCCGGGGTACTATGGCTACACCTTC.